The entry that follows covers one T cell receptor (beta chain) sequence. The antigen is not known. The sample originates from a study of T cell responses to AZD1222 COVID-19 vaccine. The CDR3 is 13 residues long. Germline lookup yields CDR1 LNHNV and CDR2 YYDKDF (reference sequence). V lost 10 bases and J lost 7, with 17 bases in between. The assay was immunoSEQ multiplex PCR, and TCRdb's table has in-frame clones only and misses some. The repertoire has approximately 130,000 clones, about 90% of them found once; the top ten carry more than 4.5%. Study observations and caveats: Spike-spanning, vaccine-associated CD4 TCRs were dominant at 160-218 and 743-854. Among AZD1222 vaccinees, only six or seven were seropositive at baseline. Researchers took repertoire samples only after the peak T cell response had come.

The receptor was derived from an adult in good health. Material: peripheral blood, obtained on day 0 of AZD1222 vaccination. The chain carries TRBV15 and TRBJ1-3; D not resolved. The CDR3 here is CASRLSGGNTIYF. The CDR3 coding sequence is TGTGCCAGCCGACTGAGCGGCGGGAACACCATATATTTT. Together with reference TRBV15 and TRBJ1-3, the CDR3 gives the full variable domain: DAMVIQNPRYQVTQFGKPVTLSCSQTLNHNVMYWYQQKSSQAPKLLFHYYDKDFNNEADTPDNFQSRRPNTSFCFLDIRSPGLGDTAMYLCASRLSGGNTIYFGEGSWLTVV.